This T cell receptor beta chain was captured in a study of radiation and T cells in renal cell carcinoma. Notes on the study in general: Without pretreatment biopsies, baseline tumor clonotype presence was undetermined.

V was trimmed by 0 bases and J by 0 bases, leaving 12 bases between them. The CDR3 totals 16 residues. CDR1 and CDR2 from the germline V gene are MNHNS and SASEGT. Using immunoSEQ multiplex PCR, the repertoire was profiled, and TCRdb retains in-frame clones only, with some absent. The top ten clones hold 6% to 9% of a sample with 90,000 to 100,000 clones, 65% to 90% of them seen once. Time point here: baseline pretreatment blood. The sample's treatment: 15 Gy SBRT to primary tumor, nephrectomy 4 weeks later. After SBRT, blood was collected at 2 and 4 weeks, plus baseline. About this clone: Its antigen is unknown.

The genes are TRBV6-1 and TRBJ2-7, with D tentatively TRBD2 (6 bases). The TCR comes from a man aged 50-59 years with renal cell carcinoma. Sequenced material: blood, taken from a patient whose treatment included radiotherapy and nephrectomy. This chain's CDR3 is CASSEAQGGFSYEQYF. The CDR3 DNA sequence: TGTGCCAGCAGTGAAGCGCAGGGAGGCTTCTCCTACGAGCAGTACTTC.